This T cell receptor (beta chain) was sequenced in a study of cytotoxic CD8 clonotypes in ibrutinib-treated CLL (dated by TCRdb to the early 2020s). For the wider study: The cohort was composed of about 10 relapsed/refractory and fewer than 16 treatment-naive patients; IGHV unmutated status was identified in under 18 patients. On average, each sample had 255,043 productive templates and approximately 85,000 productive rearrangements. Partial responses were observed in about 25 patients and complete responses in 2; after a median follow-up of 68 months, remission was maintained in 15 or so patients and progression was observed in roughly twelve. Longitudinal samples were obtainable from about 30% of the roughly 90 participants in the trial. Cryopreserved peripheral blood mononuclear cells were obtained prior to treatment, at the time of response, and at either disease progression or sustained remission. Response samples were obtained after a median of approximately 12 months of treatment, with a range of roughly 6 to 36 months. Patients were still on ibrutinib when every remission and progressive disease sample was collected. Broader findings and caveats from the paper: Public clonotypes were rare and either shrank or stayed stable during treatment, and the rise in clonality at ibrutinib response reflected expansion of private clonotypes. At ibrutinib response clonality went up, during sustained remission it held steady, and at progression it dropped back toward baseline. Baseline clonality was found to be higher than that of age-matched healthy donors and was strongly correlated with circulating CD8+ T-cell counts. Sampling times were not matched between patients in sustained remission and patients whose disease was progressing, and lymph node repertoires were not examined.

On a MiSeq, deep resolution sequencing aimed for a depth between 1 in 1 million and 1 in 200,000 T cells, with each clonotype covered approximately 9.8x on average. TCR beta libraries were generated with the immunoSEQ hsTCRB Kit. From the authors' description of their analysis: Data were analyzed with ImmunoSEQ Data Assistant and ImmunoSEQ Analyzer, with V, D and J genes assigned per IMGT definitions. Clonality, which ranges from 0 to 1, was calculated by subtracting the normalized Shannon entropy of productive rearrangement frequencies from one. Only overrepresented clonotypes making up at least 0.05% of the repertoire of each patient were included in the public clonotype analysis. Around 13 age-matched healthy donor repertoires from immuneACCESS were used as controls for clonality. Imported from immuneACCESS, the table was reduced by TCRdb to in-frame sequences with V and J called. These copies leave out some clones; in studies compared against another copy, an unresolved V gene accounts for under half, and the cause of the remainder is not known. The DNA was the basis for D and trimming; V, J and clone size are from that table. The sample has 110,000 to 150,000 clones on record, 60% to 85% of them singletons. The top ten clones comprise approximately 5.1% of the sample.

Remarks on this clone: Its cognate antigen has yet to be identified. No quality values exist for individual bases; no much larger clone is one base distant.

What the time point label conveys for this sample: roughly 25 months on ibrutinib. For TCR beta library preparation, approximately 1.9 micrograms of genomic DNA was extracted from cryopreserved PBMCs. Longitudinal blood samples from CLL patients on ibrutinib monotherapy were analyzed using high-throughput TCR beta sequencing. The patients were enrolled in a single-center, open-label phase 2 trial of ibrutinib monotherapy. Sequencing used PBMCs, obtained after 24 months of ibrutinib treatment. The receptor was derived from a human donor with chronic lymphocytic leukemia.

The DNA reads as follows: TGTGCCAGCAGTTACCCCCGGGGCACCATATATTTT. This gives the protein CASSYPRGTIYF. This chain joins TRBV6-5 to TRBJ1-3, with the D segment identity uncertain. The CDR1 and CDR2 encoded by the germline V gene are MNHEY and SVGAGI. Relative to germline, V is 2 bases shorter and J is 9 bases shorter, with 8 bases between their ends. From the cysteine up to the phenylalanine, the CDR3 has a length of 12 residues. Only the CDR3 DNA is retained, 36 bases long and in frame from the first base.